In this sample, the clone carrying this T cell receptor (beta chain) turned up once. The antigen is not known. The data were obtained in a study of tumor and adjacent non-tumor tissue in lung cancer. Study summary: Histology: eleven to twelve adenocarcinoma, a couple of squamous cell carcinoma, 1 small cell lung cancer.

TCRbeta libraries were built with three rounds of nested PCR, modified from ARM-PCR. One entry per CDR3 protein results from TCRdb running MiXCR on the multiplex PCR reads. The sample lists 84,000 or so distinct CDR3 sequences; about three fifths were seen once. Overall study results and limits: Normal lung showed higher cumulative top 100 clone frequency than tumor. TCR diversity was significantly greater in tumor than normal lung tissue. Tumor TCR diversity, when higher, was linked to shorter survival.

V was clipped by 0 bases and J by 5 bases, with 9 bases between them. Germline V gene sequence: CDR1 SGDLS, CDR2 YYNGEE. CDR3 length: 15 amino acids. The template was RNA from unsorted bulk tissue. This TCR was sampled from a man aged 70-80 years with non-small cell lung cancer. Material: lung tumor tissue. The chain combines TRBV9 with TRBJ1-6, with a weak D call TRBD1 (6 bases). The CDR3 protein is CASSVVGQNNSPLHF. The CDR3 nucleotides read TGTGCCAGCAGCGTAGTTGGACAGAATAATTCACCCCTCCACTTT.